Sequencing of this T cell receptor beta chain was carried out in a study of PD-L1 blockade in urothelial cancer (dated by TCRdb to between 2016 and 2019). Regarding the research as a whole: About 85% of the roughly 29 patients were identified as males with urothelial cancer of bladder origin, and a prior smoking history was reported by 18 of 29 patients. Patients had an ECOG performance status of 0 or 1 and had received between 0 and 3 prior chemotherapy regimens. Blood samples were analyzed at two time points: 3 weeks after treatment start (second dose) and 6 weeks after treatment start. Blood samples yielded a median of around 150,000 T cells and around 80,000 unique TCRs, with median clonality 0.080. The study, an exploratory multi-omic analysis, examined somatic, immune and clinical correlates of response to PD-L1 blockade with atezolizumab in urothelial cancer. TCR sequencing covered pretreatment tumor samples and matched, serially collected peripheral blood taken before and after atezolizumab treatment. Durable clinical benefit was defined as progression-free survival longer than 6 months, and TCR features were also tested against progression-free and overall survival. In the same patients, pretreatment tumors underwent whole exome sequencing and RNA sequencing in addition to TCR sequencing. Fewer than ten patients achieved durable clinical benefit and some 21 did not. Pretreatment blood TCR-seq was available for about 28 patients, at least one posttreatment blood collection was obtained for around 25 patients, and tumor TCR-seq was available for around 25 patients. Paper-wide results and their limitations: Small sample size (n ≈ 27) and many exploratory analyses mean the results are intended to be hypothesis-generating. Improved progression-free and overall survival was associated with having pretreatment peripheral blood TCR clonality below the median. Patients with durable benefit showed greater expansion of tumor-associated TCR clones in peripheral blood 3 weeks after starting treatment (n of about 21, p = 0.022).

The CDR3 covers 14 residues, taking in both the cysteine and the phenylalanine. Only the CDR3 DNA is retained, 42 bases long and in frame from the first base. Via the germline V gene, CDR1 is SNHLY and CDR2 FYNNEI. V gives up 7 bases and J gives up 4 bases, and the segment between their germline ends measures 16 bases. To estimate absolute template abundance from read counts, synthetic TCR analog templates were spiked into each PCR. The immunoSEQ assay used bias-controlled V and J gene primers to amplify TCRbeta CDR3 regions from genomic DNA. Rearranged TCRbeta segments were sequenced at approximately 20X coverage. In the original analysis: Sequencing errors were corrected by clustering, and CDR3s were annotated against IMGT so that V, D and J genes could be assigned. Out-of-frame and stop-codon sequences were excluded, and only productive TCRbeta rearrangements were used in downstream analyses. To compute clonality, Shannon entropy was normalized by the log of the number of unique productive sequences and then subtracted from one. Fisher's exact test with Benjamini-Hochberg correction, at a threshold of adjusted p below 0.01, was used to find clones that differed between time points or between blood and tumor. Drawn from immuneACCESS, this table holds only the in-frame rearrangements with V and J called that TCRdb kept. Clones are partly lost; checked studies trace under half to an unresolved V gene and leave the rest unexplained. D and trimming come from the DNA, and the V and J calls and clone size come from that table. For this sample the table gives around 43,000 clones, of which 70% to 90% were detected only once. The top ten clonotypes cover 20% to 30% of the sample.

The sample's time point, from its label and the paper: pretreatment peripheral blood. The Qiagen DNeasy Blood extraction kit was used to purify genomic DNA from total PBMCs and tumor samples. PBMCs were collected pretreatment and during treatment, and were isolated and stored as previously described. On this clone: Its binding antigen is unknown. No qualities accompany the bases; no much larger clone lies one base away.

Recombination joined TRBV2 with TRBJ1-1, and possibly TRBD1, on 6 matching bases. The specimen comprised PBMCs, sampled around atezolizumab (anti-PD-L1) treatment. The sequence derives from a donor at least 40 years old with urothelial cancer. Read as DNA, the sequence is TGTGCCAGCACCAAGGGGGGGCAGGGCACTGAAGCTTTCTTT. The encoded protein is CASTKGGQGTEAFF. Full variable domain (CDR3 extended with the reference TRBV2 and TRBJ1-1 proteins): EPEVTQTPSHQVTQMGQEVILRCVPISNHLYFYWYRQILGQKVEFLVSFYNNEISEKSEIFDDQFSVERPDGSNFTLKIRSTKLEDSAMYFCASTKGGQGTEAFFGQGTRLTVV.